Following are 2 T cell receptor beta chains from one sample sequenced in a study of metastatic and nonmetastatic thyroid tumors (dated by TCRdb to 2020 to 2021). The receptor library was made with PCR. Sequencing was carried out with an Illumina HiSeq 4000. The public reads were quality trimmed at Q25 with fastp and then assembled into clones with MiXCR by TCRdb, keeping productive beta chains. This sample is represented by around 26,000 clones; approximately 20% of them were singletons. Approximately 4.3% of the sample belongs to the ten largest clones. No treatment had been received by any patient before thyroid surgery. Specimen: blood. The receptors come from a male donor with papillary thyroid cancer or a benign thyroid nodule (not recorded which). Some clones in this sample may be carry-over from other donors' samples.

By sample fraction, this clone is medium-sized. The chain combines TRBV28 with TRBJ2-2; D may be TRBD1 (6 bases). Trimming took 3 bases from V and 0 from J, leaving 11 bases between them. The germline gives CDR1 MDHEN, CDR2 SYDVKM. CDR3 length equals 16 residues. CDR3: CASSFLGTPNTGELFF. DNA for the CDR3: TGTGCCAGCAGTTTTCTAGGGACACCGAACACCGGGGAGCTGTTTTTT.

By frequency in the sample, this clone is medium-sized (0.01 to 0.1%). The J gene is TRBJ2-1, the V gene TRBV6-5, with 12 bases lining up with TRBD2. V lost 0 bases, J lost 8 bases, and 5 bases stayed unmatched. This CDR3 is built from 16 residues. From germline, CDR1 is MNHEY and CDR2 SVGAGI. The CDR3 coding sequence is TGTGCCAGCAGTTACTCACTAGCGGGAGGTCTAGATGAGCAGTTCTTC. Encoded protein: CASSYSLAGGLDEQFF.